This paragraph reports one T cell receptor beta chain. Methods used by the authors: Quantification of nucleated cells was approximated via reference gene primer amplification. Sequencing used immunoSEQ multiplex PCR; TCRdb keeps in-frame clones, though not all of them. That table supplies the V and J calls and clone size; D and trimming were determined from the DNA. Of roughly 220,000 clones in the sample, roughly four fifths were seen once. These data belong to a study of blood T cell repertoires in COVID-19. Study as a whole: The origin of the acute and convalescent COVID-19 samples was the United States, Italy and Spain.

Sequencing was carried out using peripheral blood. The clonotype comes from a woman aged 55 to 70 with acute or convalescent COVID-19.

CDR3 bases: TGTGCCAGCAGTTTCGGGGCAGGGGGGCATTCACCCCTCCACTTT. It is translated as CASSFGAGGHSPLHF. V usage is TRBV28 and J usage is TRBJ1-6; 7 bases match TRBD1. CDR1 is MDHEN and CDR2 is SYDVKM in the germline V gene. This CDR3 region has 15 residues. V was clipped by 3 bases and J by 8 bases; unmatched bases: 7.